This TCR beta chain was captured in a study of blood T cell repertoires in COVID-19. The overall study: The United States, Italy and Spain were the sources of the acute and convalescent COVID-19 samples.

V dropped 2 bases and J dropped 4 bases, with 13 bases sitting between them. Germline V gene lookup returns CDR1 SEHNR and CDR2 FQNEAQ (reference sequence). The CDR3 spans 15 residues. Clones were read by immunoSEQ multiplex PCR, and TCRdb kept only the in-frame ones, dropping some. The data hold some 250,000 clones, with 86% observed a single time. The V call is TRBV7-9, the J call TRBJ2-3, with a tentative D call TRBD2 (6 bases). The sample taken for sequencing was peripheral blood. The TCR comes from a woman in her twenties or thirties who had recovered from COVID-19. CDR3 region: CASSLFTSLSDTQYF. The CDR3, as DNA: TGTGCCAGCAGCTTATTCACTAGCTTGTCAGATACGCAGTATTTT.